This TCR beta chain was documented in a study of T cell responses to AZD1222 COVID-19 vaccine. Only in-frame clones appear in the TCRdb table, and some are missing; sequencing was by immunoSEQ multiplex PCR. The sample lists 130,000 to 150,000 clones; around 93% were seen once. The receptor was isolated from an adult in good health. The sequencing here drew on peripheral blood, taken on day 0 of AZD1222 vaccination.

Written as DNA, the CDR3 is TGTGCCAGCAGTGCCTCTACAGGGGGCCCTGGAAACACCATATATTTT. It yields the protein CASSASTGGPGNTIYF. The chain recombines TRBV25-1 with TRBJ1-3, with 9 bases lining up with TRBD1. CDR3 length: 16 amino acids. The germline gives CDR1 MGHDK, CDR2 SYGVNS. V shed 4 bases and J 2 bases; nucleotides not matched to a gene: 6.